This TCR beta chain is from a study of radiation and T cells in renal cell carcinoma. Some clones are missing from TCRdb's copy, which holds only in-frame ones; the method was immunoSEQ multiplex PCR. The repertoire holds 150,000 or so clones, with about 88% as singletons. In regard to this clone: Its antigen remains unidentified.

Time point meaning: baseline pretreatment blood. Treatment specified: 15 Gy SBRT to primary tumor, nephrectomy 4 weeks later. The tumor was a clear cell renal cell carcinoma. V lost 4 bases, J lost 5 bases, and 16 bases stayed unmatched. Germline CDR1 and CDR2: SGHNT and YENEEA. The CDR3 runs to 19 residues. Study outcomes and limitations: Without pretreatment biopsies, baseline tumor clonotype presence was undetermined. From baseline, blood top tumor clonotypes peaked at 2 weeks post-radiation.

The chain carries TRBV11-3 and TRBJ2-5; TRBD2 matches 13 bases. This clonotype was obtained from a woman in her seventies with renal cell carcinoma. Sample: blood, taken from a patient whose treatment included radiotherapy and nephrectomy. In nucleotides, the CDR3 is TGTGCCAGCAGCTCCCCGTCCCGACTAGCGGGGGGACACTGGGAGACCCAGTACTTC. The encoded protein is CASSSPSRLAGGHWETQYF.